Given below is one TCR beta chain in context. The ends were cut back, 1 base at V and 1 base at J, with 14 bases in the middle. This CDR3 spans 17 amino acids. Per the germline V gene, CDR1 is MGHRA and CDR2 is YSYEKL. The sample belongs to a study of blood T cell repertoires in COVID-19. Across the whole study: Spain, Italy and the United States supplied samples that represented acute and convalescent COVID-19. Sources were T cells, B-cell-depleted T cells, or PBMCs; the material itself was cDNA or gDNA.

Per the original data handling: How many nucleated cells were present was estimated from reference gene primer amplification. Data came from immunoSEQ multiplex PCR; TCRdb stores just in-frame clones and leaves some out. D and trimming come from the DNA, and the V and J calls and clone size come from that table. The profile shows 180,000 or so clones, 80% to 90% of them singletons. This chain joins TRBV4-1 and TRBJ2-1, with D perhaps matching TRBD2 (6 bases). The material sequenced was peripheral blood. This receptor was obtained from a man aged 55 to 70 with acute or convalescent COVID-19. The CDR3 DNA is TGCGCCAGCAGCCAAGCGCGGGACGGTGAATCCTACAATGAGCAGTTCTTC. Its translation is CASSQARDGESYNEQFF.